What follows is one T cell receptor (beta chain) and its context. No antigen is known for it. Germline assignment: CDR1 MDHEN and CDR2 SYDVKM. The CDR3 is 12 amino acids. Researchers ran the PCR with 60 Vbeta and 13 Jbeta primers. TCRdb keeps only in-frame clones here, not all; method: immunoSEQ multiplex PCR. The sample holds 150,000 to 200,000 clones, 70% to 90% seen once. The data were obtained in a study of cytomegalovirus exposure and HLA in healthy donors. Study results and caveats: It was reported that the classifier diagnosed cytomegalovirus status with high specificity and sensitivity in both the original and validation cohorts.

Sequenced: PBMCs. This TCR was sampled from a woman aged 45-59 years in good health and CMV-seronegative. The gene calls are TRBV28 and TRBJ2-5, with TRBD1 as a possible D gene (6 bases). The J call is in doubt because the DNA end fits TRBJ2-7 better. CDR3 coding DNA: TGTGCCAGCAGTTTAGGGGGCGGCGAGCAGTACTTC. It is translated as CASSLGGGEQYF.